The 18 T cell receptor beta chains listed next were all sequenced from one sample in a study of cytomegalovirus exposure and HLA in healthy donors. Primers for the PCR totalled 60 Vbeta and 13 Jbeta. Some clones are missing from TCRdb's copy, which holds only in-frame ones; the method was immunoSEQ multiplex PCR. The sample includes 84,000 or so clones, around 85% of them seen just once. Source material: PBMCs. These receptors were taken from a man younger than 40 in good health and CMV-seronegative.

The rearrangement uses TRBV28 and TRBJ1-3; 12 bases line up with TRBD1. Germline lookup yields CDR1 MDHEN and CDR2 SYDVKM. Trimming at V came to 5 bases and at J to 6 bases, leaving 11 bases not matched to a gene. The CDR3 loop spans 17 amino acids. DNA of the CDR3: TGTGCCAGCAGTCCAAGTCCCGGGACAGGGGGCGAAAACACCATATATTTT. Its protein is CASSPSPGTGGENTIYF.

The chain couples TRBV7-2 to TRBJ1-3; D is undetermined. This CDR3 has 15 amino acids. The germline CDR1 and CDR2 sequences are SGHTA and FQGNSA. Trimming shortened V by 6 bases and J by 0 bases, and 12 bases separated the two germline ends. The CDR3 spells CASSSRPSSGNTIYF. The CDR3 DNA is TGTGCCAGCAGTTCACGCCCGAGCTCTGGAAACACCATATATTTT.

This chain links TRBV18 with TRBJ1-3; D is ambiguous. Trimming took off 1 base at V and 2 bases at J, with 6 bases between the two ends. Germline CDR1 reads KGHSH; CDR2 reads LQKENI. The CDR3 runs 14 residues. DNA of the CDR3: TGTGCCAGCTCACCACGCGGCCCTGGAAACACCATATATTTT. Amino acids: CASSPRGPGNTIYF.

V usage is TRBV6-1 and J usage is TRBJ1-5; 10 positions agree with TRBD1. CDR1 and CDR2 (germline): MNHNS, SASEGT. This CDR3 has 14 amino acids. V shed 7 bases, J shed 6 bases, and the junction held 6 bases outside the gene matches. In DNA, the CDR3 is TGTGCCAGCATACCGGGACAGGGGTTTCAGCCCCAGCATTTT. It codes for CASIPGQGFQPQHF.

V usage is TRBV2 and J usage is TRBJ2-3; D gene uncertain. This CDR3 is 12 amino acids long. Germline V gene data show CDR1 as SNHLY and CDR2 as FYNNEI. Trimming left V 3 bases short and J 4 bases short, with 5 bases between. CDR3 nucleotides: TGTGCCAGCAGTGATGGCCCAGATACGCAGTATTTT. This translates into CASSDGPDTQYF.

The V and J genes are TRBV6-5 and TRBJ1-5; maybe TRBD1 (6 bases). The V gene lost 6 bases and the J gene lost 5 bases, with 17 bases spanning the gap. The CDR3 extends over 15 amino acids. Germline assignment: CDR1 MNHEY and CDR2 SVGAGI. The CDR3 DNA reads as TGTGCCAGCAGCCCCGGGACAACCTTTTATCAGCCCCAGCATTTT. It yields the protein CASSPGTTFYQPQHF.

The chain links TRBV7-9 to TRBJ1-1, with D tentatively TRBD1 (5 bases). V gave up 4 bases and J gave up 5 bases, with 8 bases separating them. The CDR3 contains 12 residues. The V gene's germline CDR1 is SEHNR and CDR2 FQNEAQ (reference sequence). This CDR3 reads CASSSKGTEAFF. CDR3 nucleotide sequence: TGTGCCAGCAGCTCTAAGGGGACTGAAGCTTTCTTT.

The V gene is TRBV7-8, the J gene TRBJ2-2; 16 nucleotides match TRBD2. CDR3 length: 20 residues. J was trimmed by 6 bases and V by 2 bases; bases with no gene match: 12. Germline assignment: CDR1 SGHVS and CDR2 FQNEAQ. This CDR3 reads CASSLRRGLAGGASPGELFF. In DNA form, the CDR3 reads TGTGCCAGCAGCTTAAGGAGGGGACTAGCGGGGGGGGCTTCCCCCGGGGAGCTGTTTTTT.

The chain is built from TRBV15 and TRBJ2-7, with 9 positions matching TRBD1. V lost 0 bases and J lost 2; bases outside the gene matches: 14. Germline V gives CDR1 LNHNV, CDR2 YYDKDF (reference sequence). The CDR3 loop spans 19 amino acids. The CDR3 sequence is CATSRDLSGGTGRTYEQYF. The CDR3 coding sequence is TGTGCCACCAGCAGAGATCTAAGCGGCGGGACAGGGAGAACCTACGAGCAGTACTTC.

This chain uses TRBV4-2 with TRBJ1-5; 8 bases are shared with TRBD1. Germline V gene sequence: CDR1 LGHNA, CDR2 YNFKEQ. V dropped 4 bases and J dropped 5; count of bases not matched to a gene: 7. This CDR3 comprises 15 residues. The CDR3 coding sequence is TGTGCCAGCAGCCGAGACAGGGGACAGGATCAGCCCCAGCATTTT. Its protein product is CASSRDRGQDQPQHF.

V gene TRBV19 combines with J gene TRBJ2-1; 13 positions agree with TRBD2. This CDR3 comprises 16 residues. Germline CDR1 is LNHDA and CDR2 is SQIVND (reference sequence). V lost 7 bases to trimming and J lost 3 bases; unmatched junction nucleotides: 6. The CDR3 spells CASNLGLAGLYNEQFF. CDR3 nucleotide sequence: TGTGCCAGTAACCTGGGACTAGCGGGGCTCTACAATGAGCAGTTCTTC.

This clone came up a few times. V gene TRBV7-8 combines with J gene TRBJ2-7; D is ambiguous. This CDR3 is 14 amino acids long. Trimming pared 5 bases from V and 6 bases from J, leaving 17 bases between. Germline CDR1 and CDR2: SGHVS and FQNEAQ. CDR3 nucleotide sequence: TGTGCCAGCAGCCCCCTATACCAGGCCGCCGAGCAGTACTTC. Protein sequence: CASSPLYQAAEQYF.

The CDR3 DNA follows: TGTGCCTGGACGGCCGGAGGCACTGAAGCTTTCTTT. Residues: CAWTAGGTEAFF. The chain carries TRBV30 and TRBJ1-1; no clear D. Germline CDR1 reads GTSNPN; CDR2 reads SVGIG (reference sequence). The V gene lost 4 bases and the J gene lost 4 bases, with 10 bases spanning the gap. The CDR3 has 12 amino acids.

This clone was picked up a small number of times. V gene TRBV5-1 combines with J gene TRBJ1-2; 12 nucleotides match TRBD1. The ends lost 4 bases at V and 7 bases at J; junction bases unmatched: 11. CDR1 and CDR2 from the germline V gene are SGHRS and YFSETQ. This CDR3 contains 16 residues. The chain's CDR3 is CASSPNAGQGAVGYTF. The CDR3 region has the DNA TGCGCCAGCAGCCCTAACGCGGGACAGGGGGCTGTTGGCTACACCTTC.

The chain employs TRBV15 and TRBJ1-5, with a tentative D call TRBD1 (5 bases). Trimming removed 3 bases from V and 1 base from J, with 7 bases in between. CDR1 is LNHNV and CDR2 is YYDKDF in the germline V gene (reference sequence). The CDR3 is 14 amino acids. The CDR3 nucleotides are TGTGCCACCAGCAGGGGGGGGAGCAATCAGCCCCAGCATTTT. This gives the protein CATSRGGSNQPQHF.

This clone appeared a few times. The chain combines TRBV11-2 with TRBJ2-1, with 9 bases fitting TRBD1. This CDR3 is built from 18 residues. J lost 9 bases, V lost 1 base, and 16 bases had no gene match. Germline CDR1 and CDR2: SGHAT and FQNNGV. The CDR3 region is CASSLVLVGQGLVVEQFF. The CDR3 DNA reads as TGTGCCAGCAGCTTAGTACTGGTTGGACAGGGGCTAGTTGTTGAGCAGTTCTTC.

This chain uses TRBV10-3 with TRBJ2-5; the match to TRBD1 covers 9 bases. J lost 2 bases, V lost 8 bases, and 9 bases had no gene match. This CDR3 comprises 15 residues. The V gene's germline CDR1 is ENHRY and CDR2 SYGVKD. CDR3 loop: CAIAVTGGEQETQYF. The CDR3 nucleotides read TGTGCCATCGCTGTTACAGGGGGCGAGCAAGAGACCCAGTACTTC.

The chain combines TRBV19 with TRBJ1-3; no reliable D call. Germline CDR1 reads LNHDA; CDR2 reads SQIVND (reference sequence). The ends were cut back, 4 bases at V and 0 bases at J, with 10 bases in the middle. The CDR3 has 15 amino acids. The chain's CDR3 is CASSTEGFSGNTIYF. CDR3 sequence (DNA): TGTGCCAGTAGTACTGAGGGTTTCTCTGGAAACACCATATATTTT.